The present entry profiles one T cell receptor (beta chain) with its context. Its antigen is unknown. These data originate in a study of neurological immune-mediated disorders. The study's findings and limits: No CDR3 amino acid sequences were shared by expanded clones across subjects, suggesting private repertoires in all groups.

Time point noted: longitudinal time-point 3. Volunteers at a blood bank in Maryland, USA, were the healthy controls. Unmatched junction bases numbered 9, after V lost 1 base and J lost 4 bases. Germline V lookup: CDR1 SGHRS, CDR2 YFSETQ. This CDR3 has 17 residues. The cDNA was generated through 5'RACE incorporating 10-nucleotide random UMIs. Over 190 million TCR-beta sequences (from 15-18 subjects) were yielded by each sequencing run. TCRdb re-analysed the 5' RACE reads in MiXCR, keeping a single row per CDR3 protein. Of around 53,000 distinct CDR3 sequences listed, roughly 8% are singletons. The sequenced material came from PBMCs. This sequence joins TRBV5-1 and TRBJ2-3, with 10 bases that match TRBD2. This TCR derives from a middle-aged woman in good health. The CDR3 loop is CASSLPKASGSSDTQYF. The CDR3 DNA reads TGCGCCAGCAGCTTGCCCAAGGCTAGCGGGAGTTCAGATACGCAGTATTTT.